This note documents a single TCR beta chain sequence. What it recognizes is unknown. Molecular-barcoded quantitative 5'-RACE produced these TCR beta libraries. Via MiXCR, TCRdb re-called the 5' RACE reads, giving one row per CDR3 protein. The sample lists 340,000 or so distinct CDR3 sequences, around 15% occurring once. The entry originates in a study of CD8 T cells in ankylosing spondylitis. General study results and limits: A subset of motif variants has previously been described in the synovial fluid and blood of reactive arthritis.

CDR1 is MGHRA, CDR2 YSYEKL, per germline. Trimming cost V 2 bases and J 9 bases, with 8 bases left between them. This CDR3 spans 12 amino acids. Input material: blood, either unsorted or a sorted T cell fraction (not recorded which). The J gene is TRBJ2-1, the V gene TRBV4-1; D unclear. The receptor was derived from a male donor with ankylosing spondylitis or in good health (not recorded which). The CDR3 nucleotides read TGCGCCAGCAGCCAAACTCGTCGTGAGCAGTTCTTC. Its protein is CASSQTRREQFF.